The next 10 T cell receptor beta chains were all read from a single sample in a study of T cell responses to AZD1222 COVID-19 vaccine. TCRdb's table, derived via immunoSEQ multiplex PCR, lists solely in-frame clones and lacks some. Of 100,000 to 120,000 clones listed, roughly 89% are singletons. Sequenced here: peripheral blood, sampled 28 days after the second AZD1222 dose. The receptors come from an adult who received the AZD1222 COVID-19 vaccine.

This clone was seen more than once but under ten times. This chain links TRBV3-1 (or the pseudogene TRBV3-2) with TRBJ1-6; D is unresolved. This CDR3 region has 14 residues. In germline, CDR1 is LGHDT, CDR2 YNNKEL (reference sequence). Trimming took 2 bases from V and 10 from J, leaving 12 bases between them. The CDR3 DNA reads TGTGCCAGCAGCCAACGGAGGTTGAACTCACCCCTCCACTTT. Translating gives CASSQRRLNSPLHF.

Here the CDR3 DNA reads TGTGCCAGCAGCTTAACCCCTAGCGGGGGGGCGGGCACAGATACGCAGTATTTT. Residues: CASSLTPSGGAGTDTQYF. The V and J genes are TRBV7-3 and TRBJ2-3; 12 nucleotides line up with TRBD2. With 0 bases clipped from V and 1 base from J, the junction kept 5 bases outside the gene matches. Germline values: CDR1 SGHTA, CDR2 FQGTGA. The CDR3 contains 18 residues.

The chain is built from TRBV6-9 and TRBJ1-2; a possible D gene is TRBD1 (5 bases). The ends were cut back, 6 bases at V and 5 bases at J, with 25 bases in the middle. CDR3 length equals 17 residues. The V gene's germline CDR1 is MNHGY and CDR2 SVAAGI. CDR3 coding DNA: TGTGCCAGCAGCCAACCGGACGGGGAGGGGTTAGTGTATGGCTACACCTTC. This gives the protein CASSQPDGEGLVYGYTF.

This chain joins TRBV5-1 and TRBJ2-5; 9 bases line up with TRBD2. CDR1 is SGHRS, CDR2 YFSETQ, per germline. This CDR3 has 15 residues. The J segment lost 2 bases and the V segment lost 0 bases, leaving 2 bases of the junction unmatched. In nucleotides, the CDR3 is TGCGCCAGCAGCTTGGGACTAGCGGTACAAGAGACCCAGTACTTC. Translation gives CASSLGLAVQETQYF.

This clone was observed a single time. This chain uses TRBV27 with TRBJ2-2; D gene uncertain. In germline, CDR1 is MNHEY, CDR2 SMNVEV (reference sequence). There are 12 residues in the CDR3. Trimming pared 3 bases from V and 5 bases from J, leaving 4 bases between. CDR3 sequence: CASSFSTGELFF. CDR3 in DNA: TGTGCCAGCAGTTTTTCGACCGGGGAGCTGTTTTTT.

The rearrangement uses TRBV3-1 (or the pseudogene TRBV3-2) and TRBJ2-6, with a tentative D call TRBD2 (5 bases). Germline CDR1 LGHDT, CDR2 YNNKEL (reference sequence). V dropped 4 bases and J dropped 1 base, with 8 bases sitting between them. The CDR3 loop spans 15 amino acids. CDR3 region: CASSPRGSGANVLTF. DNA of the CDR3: TGTGCCAGCAGCCCACGGGGTTCTGGGGCCAACGTCCTGACTTTC.

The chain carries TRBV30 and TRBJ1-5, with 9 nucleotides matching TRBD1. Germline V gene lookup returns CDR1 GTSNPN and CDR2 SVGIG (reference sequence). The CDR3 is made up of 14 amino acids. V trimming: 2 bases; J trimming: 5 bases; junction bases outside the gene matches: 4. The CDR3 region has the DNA TGTGCCTGGAGTCGATGGACAGGGGATCAGCCCCAGCATTTT. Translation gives CAWSRWTGDQPQHF. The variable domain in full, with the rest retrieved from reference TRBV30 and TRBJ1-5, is SQTIHQWPATLVQPVGSPLSLECTVEGTSNPNLYWYRQAAGRGLQLLFYSVGIGQISSEVPQNLSASRPQDRQFILSSKKLLLSDSGFYLCAWSRWTGDQPQHFGDGTRLSIL.

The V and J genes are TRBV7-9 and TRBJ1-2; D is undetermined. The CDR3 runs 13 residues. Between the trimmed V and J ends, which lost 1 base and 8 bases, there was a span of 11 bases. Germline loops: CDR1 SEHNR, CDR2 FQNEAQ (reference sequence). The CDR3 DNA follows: TGTGCCAGCAGCTTAGTGGGTCGGGGAGGCTACACCTTC. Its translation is CASSLVGRGGYTF.

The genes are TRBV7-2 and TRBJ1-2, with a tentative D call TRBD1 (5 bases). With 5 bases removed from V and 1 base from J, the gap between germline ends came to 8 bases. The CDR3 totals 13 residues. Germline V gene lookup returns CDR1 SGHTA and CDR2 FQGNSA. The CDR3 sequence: CASSPQGNYGYTF. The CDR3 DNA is TGTGCCAGCAGCCCTCAGGGTAACTATGGCTACACCTTC.

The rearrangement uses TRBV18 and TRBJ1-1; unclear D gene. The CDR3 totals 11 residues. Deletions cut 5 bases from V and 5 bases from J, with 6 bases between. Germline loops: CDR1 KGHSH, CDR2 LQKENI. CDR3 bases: TGTGCCAGCTCAACGGGGACTGAAGCTTTCTTT. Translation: CASSTGTEAFF.